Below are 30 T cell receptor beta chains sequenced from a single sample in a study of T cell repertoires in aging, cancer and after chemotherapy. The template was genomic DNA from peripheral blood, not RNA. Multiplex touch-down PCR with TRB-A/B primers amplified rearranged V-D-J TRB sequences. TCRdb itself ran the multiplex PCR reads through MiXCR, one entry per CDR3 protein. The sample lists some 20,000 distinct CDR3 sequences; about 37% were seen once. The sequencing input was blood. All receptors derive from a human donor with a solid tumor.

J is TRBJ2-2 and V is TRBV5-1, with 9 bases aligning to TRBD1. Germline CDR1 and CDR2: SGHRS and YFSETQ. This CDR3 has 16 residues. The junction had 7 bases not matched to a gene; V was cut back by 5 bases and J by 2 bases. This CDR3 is CASRTGDRENTGELFF. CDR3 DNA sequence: TGCGCCAGCAGGACTGGGGACAGGGAAAACACCGGGGAGCTGTTTTTT.

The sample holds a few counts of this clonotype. DNA of the CDR3: TGTGCCACCAGTGGGCAGGGCTATGGCTACACCTTC. This translates into CATSGQGYGYTF. The rearrangement joins TRBV24-1 to TRBJ1-2, with TRBD1 as a possible D gene (5 bases). The germline V gene has CDR1 KGHDR and CDR2 SFDVKD. This CDR3 spans 12 amino acids. V lost 5 bases to trimming and J lost 4 bases, with 7 bases between them.

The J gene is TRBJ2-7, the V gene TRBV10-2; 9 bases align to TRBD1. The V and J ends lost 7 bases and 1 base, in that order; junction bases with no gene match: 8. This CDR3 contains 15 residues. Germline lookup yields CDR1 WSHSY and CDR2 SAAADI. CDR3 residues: CASISRDRESYEQYF. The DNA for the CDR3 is TGCGCCAGCATTTCCCGGGACAGGGAATCCTACGAGCAGTACTTC.

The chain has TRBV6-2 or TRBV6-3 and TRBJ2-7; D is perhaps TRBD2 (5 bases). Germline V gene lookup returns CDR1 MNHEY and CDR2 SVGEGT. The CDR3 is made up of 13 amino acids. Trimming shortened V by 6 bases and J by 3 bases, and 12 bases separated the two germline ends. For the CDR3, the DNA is TGTGCCAGCAGACGTAGCGCCGACTACGAGCAGTACTTC. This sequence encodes CASRRSADYEQYF.

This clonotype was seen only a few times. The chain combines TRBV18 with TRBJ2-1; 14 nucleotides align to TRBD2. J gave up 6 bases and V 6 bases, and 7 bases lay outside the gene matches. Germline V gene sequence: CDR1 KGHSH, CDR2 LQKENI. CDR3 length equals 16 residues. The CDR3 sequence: CASSPGTSGSVNEQFF. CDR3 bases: TGTGCCAGCTCCCCCGGGACTAGCGGGAGTGTCAATGAGCAGTTCTTC.

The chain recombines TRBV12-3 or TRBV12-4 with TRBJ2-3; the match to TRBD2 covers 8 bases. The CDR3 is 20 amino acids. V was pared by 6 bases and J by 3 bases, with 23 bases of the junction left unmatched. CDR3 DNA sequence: TGTGCCAGCAGCCCCGCGGATATAGCGGGACTCATTCGCATTACAGATACGCAGTATTTT. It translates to CASSPADIAGLIRITDTQYF.

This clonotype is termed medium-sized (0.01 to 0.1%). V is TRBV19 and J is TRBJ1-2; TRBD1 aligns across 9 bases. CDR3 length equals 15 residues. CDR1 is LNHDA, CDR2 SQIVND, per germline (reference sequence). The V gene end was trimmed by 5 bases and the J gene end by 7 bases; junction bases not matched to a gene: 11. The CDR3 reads CASSPRTGEEGGYTF. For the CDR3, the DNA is TGTGCCAGTAGTCCGCGGACAGGGGAGGAGGGTGGCTACACCTTC. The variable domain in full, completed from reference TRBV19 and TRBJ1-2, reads DGGITQSPKYLFRKEGQNVTLSCEQNLNHDAMYWYRQDPGQGLRLIYYSQIVNDFQKGDIAEGYSVSREKKESFPLTVTSAQKNPTAFYLCASSPRTGEEGGYTFGSGTRLTVV.

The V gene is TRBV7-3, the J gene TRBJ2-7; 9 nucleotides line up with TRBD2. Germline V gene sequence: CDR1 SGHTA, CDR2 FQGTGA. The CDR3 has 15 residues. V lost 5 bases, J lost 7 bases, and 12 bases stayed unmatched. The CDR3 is CASSVAAGGRQEQYF. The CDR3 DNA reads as TGTGCCAGCAGCGTGGCAGCGGGAGGTCGTCAGGAGCAGTACTTC.

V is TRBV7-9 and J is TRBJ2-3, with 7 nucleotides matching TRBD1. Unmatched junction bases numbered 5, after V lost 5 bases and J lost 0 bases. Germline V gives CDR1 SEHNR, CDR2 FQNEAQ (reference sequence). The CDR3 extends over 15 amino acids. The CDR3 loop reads CASSPGTVSTDTQYF. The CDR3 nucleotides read TGTGCCAGCAGCCCTGGGACAGTTAGCACAGATACGCAGTATTTT.

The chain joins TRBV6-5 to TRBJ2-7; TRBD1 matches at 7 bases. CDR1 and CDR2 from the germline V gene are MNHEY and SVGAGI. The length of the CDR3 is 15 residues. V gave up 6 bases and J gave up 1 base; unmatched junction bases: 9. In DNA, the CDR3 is TGTGCCAGCAGCCCCGGGACAGCCTTTTCCTACGAGCAGTACTTC. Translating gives CASSPGTAFSYEQYF.

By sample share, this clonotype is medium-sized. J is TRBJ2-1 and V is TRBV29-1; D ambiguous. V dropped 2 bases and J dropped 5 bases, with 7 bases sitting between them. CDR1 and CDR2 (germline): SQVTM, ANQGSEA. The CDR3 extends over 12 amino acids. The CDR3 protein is CSVERRDNEQFF. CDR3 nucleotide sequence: TGCAGCGTTGAAAGGCGTGACAATGAGCAGTTCTTC.

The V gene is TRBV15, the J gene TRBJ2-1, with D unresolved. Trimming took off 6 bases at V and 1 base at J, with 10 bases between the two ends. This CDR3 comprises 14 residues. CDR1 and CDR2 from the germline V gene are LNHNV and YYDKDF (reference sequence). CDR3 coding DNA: TGTGCCACCAGTGCTAGGCGATCCTACAATGAGCAGTTCTTC. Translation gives CATSARRSYNEQFF.

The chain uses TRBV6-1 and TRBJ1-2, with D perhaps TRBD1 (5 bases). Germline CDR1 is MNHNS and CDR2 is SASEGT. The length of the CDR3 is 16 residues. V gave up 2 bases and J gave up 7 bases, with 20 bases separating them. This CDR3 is CASSELLRGVRSGYTF. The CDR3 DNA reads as TGTGCCAGCAGTGAACTGTTGCGGGGGGTAAGGTCTGGCTACACCTTC.

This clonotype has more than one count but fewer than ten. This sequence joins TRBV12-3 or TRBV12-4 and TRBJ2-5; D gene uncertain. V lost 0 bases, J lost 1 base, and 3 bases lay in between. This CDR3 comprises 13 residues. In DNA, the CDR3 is TGTGCCAGCAGTTTAGCCAGCCAAGAGACCCAGTACTTC. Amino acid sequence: CASSLASQETQYF.

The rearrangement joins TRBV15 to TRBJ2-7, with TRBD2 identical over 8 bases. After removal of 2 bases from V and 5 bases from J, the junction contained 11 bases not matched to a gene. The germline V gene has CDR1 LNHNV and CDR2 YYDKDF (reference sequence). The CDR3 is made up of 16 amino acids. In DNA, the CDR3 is TGTGCCACCAGCAGAACGCCGGGAGCGGGAGTCCACGAGCAGTACTTC. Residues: CATSRTPGAGVHEQYF.

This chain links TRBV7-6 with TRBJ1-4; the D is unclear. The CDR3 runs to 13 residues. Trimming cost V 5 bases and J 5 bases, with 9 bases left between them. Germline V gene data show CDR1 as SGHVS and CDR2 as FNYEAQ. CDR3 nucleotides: TGTGCCAGCAGCCCGGGGAGCAATGAAAAACTGTTTTTT. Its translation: CASSPGSNEKLFF.

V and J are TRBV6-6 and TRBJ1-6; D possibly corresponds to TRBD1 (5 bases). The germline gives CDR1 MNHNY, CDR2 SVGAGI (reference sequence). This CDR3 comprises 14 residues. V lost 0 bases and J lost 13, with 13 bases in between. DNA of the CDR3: TGTGCCAGCAGTTACTCAGTCACCCGGGGGCCCCTCCACTTT. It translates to CASSYSVTRGPLHF.

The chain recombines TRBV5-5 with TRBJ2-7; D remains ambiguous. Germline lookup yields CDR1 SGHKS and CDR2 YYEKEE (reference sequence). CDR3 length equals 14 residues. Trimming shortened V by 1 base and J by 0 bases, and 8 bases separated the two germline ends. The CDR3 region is CASSLSSPSYEQYF. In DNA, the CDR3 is TGTGCCAGCAGCTTGTCCAGCCCCTCCTACGAGCAGTACTTC.

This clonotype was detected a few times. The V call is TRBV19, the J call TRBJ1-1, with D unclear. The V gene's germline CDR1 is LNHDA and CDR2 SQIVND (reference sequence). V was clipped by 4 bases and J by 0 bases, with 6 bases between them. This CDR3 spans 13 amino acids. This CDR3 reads CASSTQVNTEAFF. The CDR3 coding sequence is TGTGCCAGTAGTACGCAGGTGAACACTGAAGCTTTCTTT.

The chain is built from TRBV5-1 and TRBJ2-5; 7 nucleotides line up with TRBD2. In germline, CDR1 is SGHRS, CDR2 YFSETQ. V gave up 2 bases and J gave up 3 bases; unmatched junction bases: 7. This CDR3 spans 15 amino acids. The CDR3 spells CASSLWTRGKETQYF. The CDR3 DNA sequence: TGCGCCAGCAGCTTATGGACTAGAGGTAAAGAGACCCAGTACTTC. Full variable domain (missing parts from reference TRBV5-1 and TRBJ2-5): KAGVTQTPRYLIKTRGQQVTLSCSPISGHRSVSWYQQTPGQGLQFLFEYFSETQRNKGNFPGRFSGRQFSNSRSEMNVSTLELGDSALYLCASSLWTRGKETQYFGPGTRLLVL.

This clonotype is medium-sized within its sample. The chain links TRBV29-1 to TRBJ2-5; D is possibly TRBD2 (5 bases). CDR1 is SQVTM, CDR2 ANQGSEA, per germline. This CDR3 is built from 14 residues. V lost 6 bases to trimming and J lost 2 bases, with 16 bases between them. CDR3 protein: CSVETGLTQETQYF. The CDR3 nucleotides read TGCAGCGTGGAAACGGGGTTGACTCAAGAGACCCAGTACTTC.

CDR3 DNA: TGTGCCAGTAGAACGGGACTAGCGGGAGGCCACGAGCAGTACTTC. It yields the protein CASRTGLAGGHEQYF. The rearrangement uses TRBV19 and TRBJ2-7, with TRBD2 matching over 15 bases. The CDR3 runs 15 residues. Trimming cost V 6 bases and J 5 bases; bases outside gene matches: 5. The germline CDR1 and CDR2 sequences are LNHDA and SQIVND (reference sequence).

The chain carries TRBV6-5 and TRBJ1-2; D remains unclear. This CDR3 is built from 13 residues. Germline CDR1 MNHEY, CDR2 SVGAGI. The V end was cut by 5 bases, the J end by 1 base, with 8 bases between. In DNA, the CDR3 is TGTGCCAGCAGTGTTGCAGATAACTATGGCTACACCTTC. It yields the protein CASSVADNYGYTF.

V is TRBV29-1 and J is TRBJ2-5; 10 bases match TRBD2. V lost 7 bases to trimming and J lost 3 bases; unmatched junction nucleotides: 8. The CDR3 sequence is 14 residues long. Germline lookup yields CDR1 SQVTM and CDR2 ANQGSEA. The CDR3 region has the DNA TGCAGCGCCGCCGGGACTAGCGTGAAAGAGACCCAGTACTTC. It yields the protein CSAAGTSVKETQYF. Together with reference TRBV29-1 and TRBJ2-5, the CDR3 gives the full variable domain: SAVISQKPSRDICQRGTSLTIQCQVDSQVTMMFWYRQQPGQSLTLIATANQGSEATYESGFVIDKFPISRPNLTFSTLTVSNMSPEDSSIYLCSAAGTSVKETQYFGPGTRLLVL.

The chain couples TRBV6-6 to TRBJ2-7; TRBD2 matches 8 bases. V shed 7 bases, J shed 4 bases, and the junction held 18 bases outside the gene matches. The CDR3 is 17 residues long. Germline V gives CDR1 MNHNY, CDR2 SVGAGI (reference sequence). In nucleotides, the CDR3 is TGTGCCAGCAAAAGTCCCGCTAGCGGGTACCTCTCTTACGAGCAGTACTTC. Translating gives CASKSPASGYLSYEQYF.

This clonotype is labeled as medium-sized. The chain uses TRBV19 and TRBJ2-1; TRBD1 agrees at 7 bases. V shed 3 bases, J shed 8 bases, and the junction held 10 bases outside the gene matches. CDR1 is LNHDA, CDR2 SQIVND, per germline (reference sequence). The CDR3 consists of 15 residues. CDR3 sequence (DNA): TGTGCCAGTAGTATTCGGTGGCAGGGGGACCATGAGCAGTTCTTC. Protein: CASSIRWQGDHEQFF.

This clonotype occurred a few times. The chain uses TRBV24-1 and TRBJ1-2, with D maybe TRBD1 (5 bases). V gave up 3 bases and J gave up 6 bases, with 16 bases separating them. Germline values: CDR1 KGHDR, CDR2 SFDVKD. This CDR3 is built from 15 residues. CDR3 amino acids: CATSDEGRGQDGYTF. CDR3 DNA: TGTGCCACCAGTGATGAAGGGAGGGGTCAAGATGGCTACACCTTC.

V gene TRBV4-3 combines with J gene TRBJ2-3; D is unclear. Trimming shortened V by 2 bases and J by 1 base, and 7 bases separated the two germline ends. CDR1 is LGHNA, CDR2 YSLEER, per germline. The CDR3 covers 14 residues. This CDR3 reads CASSQRSRTDTQYF. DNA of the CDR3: TGCGCCAGCAGCCAACGAAGCCGCACAGATACGCAGTATTTT.

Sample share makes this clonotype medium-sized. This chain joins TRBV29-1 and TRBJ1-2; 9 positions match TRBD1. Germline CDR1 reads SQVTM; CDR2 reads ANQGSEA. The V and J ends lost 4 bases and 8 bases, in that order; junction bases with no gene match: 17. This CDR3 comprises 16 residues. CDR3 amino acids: CSVGTLRDRVNGGYTF. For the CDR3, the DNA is TGCAGCGTTGGAACCCTCCGGGACAGGGTTAACGGCGGCTACACCTTC.

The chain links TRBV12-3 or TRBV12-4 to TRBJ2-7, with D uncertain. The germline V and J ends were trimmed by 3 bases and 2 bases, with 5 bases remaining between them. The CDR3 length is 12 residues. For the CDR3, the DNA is TGTGCCAGCAGTTTCATCCCCTACGAGCAGTACTTC. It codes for CASSFIPYEQYF.